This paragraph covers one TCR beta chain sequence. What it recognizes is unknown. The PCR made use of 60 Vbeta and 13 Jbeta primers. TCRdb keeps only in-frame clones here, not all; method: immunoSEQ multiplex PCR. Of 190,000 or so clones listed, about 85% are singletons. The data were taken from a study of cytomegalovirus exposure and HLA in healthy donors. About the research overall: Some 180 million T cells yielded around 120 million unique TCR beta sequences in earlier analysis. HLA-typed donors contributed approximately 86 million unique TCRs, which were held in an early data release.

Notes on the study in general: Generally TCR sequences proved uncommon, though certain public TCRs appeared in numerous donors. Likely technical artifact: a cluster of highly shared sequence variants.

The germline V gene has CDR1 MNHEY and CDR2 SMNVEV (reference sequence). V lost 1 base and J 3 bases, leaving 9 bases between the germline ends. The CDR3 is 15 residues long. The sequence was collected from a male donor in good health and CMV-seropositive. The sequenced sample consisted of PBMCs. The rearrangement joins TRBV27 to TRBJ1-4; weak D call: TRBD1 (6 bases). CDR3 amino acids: CASSLWGGPNEKLFF. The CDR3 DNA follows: TGTGCCAGCAGTTTATGGGGGGGCCCTAATGAAAAACTGTTTTTT.